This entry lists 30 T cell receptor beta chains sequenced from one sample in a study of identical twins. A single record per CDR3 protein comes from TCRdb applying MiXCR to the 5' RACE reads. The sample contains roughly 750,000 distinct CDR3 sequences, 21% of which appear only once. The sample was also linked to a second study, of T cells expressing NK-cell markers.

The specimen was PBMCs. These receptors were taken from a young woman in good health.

CDR3 sequence reads: CASSVGLAGARYNEQFF. CDR3 in DNA: TGTGCCAGCAGCGTAGGTCTAGCGGGGGCCCGGTACAATGAGCAGTTCTTC. This chain joins TRBV9 and TRBJ2-1, with TRBD2 matching over 10 bases. CDR1 is SGDLS and CDR2 is YYNGEE in the germline V gene. This CDR3 has 17 amino acids. With 0 bases clipped from V and 4 bases from J, the junction kept 7 bases outside the gene matches. The full variable domain, its missing parts supplied by reference TRBV9 and TRBJ2-1, is DSGVTQTPKHLITATGQRVTLRCSPRSGDLSVYWYQQSLDQGLQFLIQYYNGEERAKGNILERFSAQQFPDLHSELNLSSLELGDSALYFCASSVGLAGARYNEQFFGPGTRLTVL.

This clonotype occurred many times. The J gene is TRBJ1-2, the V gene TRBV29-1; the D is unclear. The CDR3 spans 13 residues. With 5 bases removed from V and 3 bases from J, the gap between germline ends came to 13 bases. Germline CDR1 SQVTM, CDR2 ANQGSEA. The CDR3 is CSVRHELYYGYTF. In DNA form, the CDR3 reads TGCAGCGTTCGACATGAACTCTACTATGGCTACACCTTC.

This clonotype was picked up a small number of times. The CDR3 DNA reads as TGTGCCAGCTTCGCAATCGGGGGGACAGATACGCAGTATTTT. Translating it yields CASFAIGGTDTQYF. J is TRBJ2-3 and V is TRBV7-2; 7 nucleotides agree with TRBD2. The germline CDR1 and CDR2 sequences are SGHTA and FQGNSA. CDR3 size: 14 residues. Germline trimming cut 8 bases from V and 3 bases from J; bases unmatched to any gene: 8. The variable domain in full, completed from reference TRBV7-2 and TRBJ2-3, reads GAGVSQSPSNKVTEKGKDVELRCDPISGHTALYWYRQSLGQGLEFLIYFQGNSAPDKSGLPSDRFSAERTGGSVSTLTIQRTQQEDSAVYLCASFAIGGTDTQYFGPGTRLTVL.

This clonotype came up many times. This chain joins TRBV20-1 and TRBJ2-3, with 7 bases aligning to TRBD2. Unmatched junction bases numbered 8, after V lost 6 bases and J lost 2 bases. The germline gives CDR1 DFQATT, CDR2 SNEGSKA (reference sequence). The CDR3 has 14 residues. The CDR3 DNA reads TGCAGTGCGAGCCCGGGACTACTCACAGATACGCAGTATTTT. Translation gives CSASPGLLTDTQYF.

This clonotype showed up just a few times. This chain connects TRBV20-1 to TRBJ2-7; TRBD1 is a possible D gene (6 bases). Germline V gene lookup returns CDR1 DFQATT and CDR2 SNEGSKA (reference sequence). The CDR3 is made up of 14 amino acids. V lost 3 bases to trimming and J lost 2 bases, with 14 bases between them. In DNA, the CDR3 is TGCAGTGCTAGTCATCGGCAGGGGACCTACGAGCAGTACTTC. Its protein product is CSASHRQGTYEQYF.

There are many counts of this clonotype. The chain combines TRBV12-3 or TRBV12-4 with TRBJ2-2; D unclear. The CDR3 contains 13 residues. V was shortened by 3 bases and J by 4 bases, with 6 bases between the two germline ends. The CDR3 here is CASSLTVTGELFF. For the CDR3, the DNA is TGTGCCAGCAGTTTGACGGTCACCGGGGAGCTGTTTTTT.

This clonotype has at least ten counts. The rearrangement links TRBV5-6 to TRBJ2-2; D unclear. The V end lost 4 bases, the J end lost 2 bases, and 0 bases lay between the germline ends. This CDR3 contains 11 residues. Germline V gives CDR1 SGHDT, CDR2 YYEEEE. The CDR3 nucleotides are TGTGCCAGCAGCAACACCGGGGAGCTGTTTTTT. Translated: CASSNTGELFF.

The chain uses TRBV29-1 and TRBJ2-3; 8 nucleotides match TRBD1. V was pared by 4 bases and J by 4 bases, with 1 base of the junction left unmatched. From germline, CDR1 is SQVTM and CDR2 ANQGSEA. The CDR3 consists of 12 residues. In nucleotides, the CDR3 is TGCAGCGTTGTGACAGGGGCAGATACGCAGTATTTT. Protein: CSVVTGADTQYF.

CDR3: CASSIVPGLFEFF. The CDR3 DNA follows: TGTGCCAGTAGTATTGTACCGGGTTTATTTGAGTTCTTC. The chain recombines TRBV19 with TRBJ2-1; D not resolved. CDR1 LNHDA and CDR2 SQIVND come from the germline V gene (reference sequence). V lost 3 bases and J lost 14, with 17 bases in between. The CDR3 consists of 13 residues.

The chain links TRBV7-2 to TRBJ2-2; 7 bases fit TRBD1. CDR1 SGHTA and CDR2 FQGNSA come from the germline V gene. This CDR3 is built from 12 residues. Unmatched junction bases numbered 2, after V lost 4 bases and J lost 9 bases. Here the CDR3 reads CASSSTGRELFF. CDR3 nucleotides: TGTGCCAGCAGCTCGACAGGGCGGGAGCTGTTTTTT.

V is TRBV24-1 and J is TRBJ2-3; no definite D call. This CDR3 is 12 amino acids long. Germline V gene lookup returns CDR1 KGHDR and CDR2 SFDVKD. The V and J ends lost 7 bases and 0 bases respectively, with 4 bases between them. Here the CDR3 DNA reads TGTGCCACCAGCGCTAGCACAGATACGCAGTATTTT. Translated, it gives CATSASTDTQYF.

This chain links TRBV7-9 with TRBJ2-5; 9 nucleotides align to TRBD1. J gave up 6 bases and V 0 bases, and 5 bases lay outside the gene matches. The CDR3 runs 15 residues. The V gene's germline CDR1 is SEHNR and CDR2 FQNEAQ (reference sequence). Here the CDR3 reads CASSLADRGRQTQYF. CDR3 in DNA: TGTGCCAGCAGCTTAGCGGACAGGGGAAGGCAGACCCAGTACTTC.

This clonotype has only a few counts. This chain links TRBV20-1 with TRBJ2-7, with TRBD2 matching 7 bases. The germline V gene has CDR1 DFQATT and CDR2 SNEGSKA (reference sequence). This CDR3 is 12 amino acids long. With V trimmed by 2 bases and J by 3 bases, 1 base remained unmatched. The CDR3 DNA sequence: TGCAGTGCTAGACTAGCGGTCTACGAGCAGTACTTC. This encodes CSARLAVYEQYF.

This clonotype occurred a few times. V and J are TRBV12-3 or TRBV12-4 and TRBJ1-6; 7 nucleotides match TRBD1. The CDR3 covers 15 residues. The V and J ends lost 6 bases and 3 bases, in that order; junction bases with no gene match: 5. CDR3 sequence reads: CASRRGPNYNSPLHF. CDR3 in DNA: TGTGCCAGCAGGAGGGGGCCGAACTATAATTCACCCCTCCACTTT.

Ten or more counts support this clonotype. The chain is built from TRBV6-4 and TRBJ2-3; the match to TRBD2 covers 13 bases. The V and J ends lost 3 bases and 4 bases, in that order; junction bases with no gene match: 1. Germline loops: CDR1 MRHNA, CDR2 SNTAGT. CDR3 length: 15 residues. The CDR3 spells CASSELAGGPDTQYF. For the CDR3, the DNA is TGTGCCAGCAGTGAACTAGCGGGAGGGCCAGATACGCAGTATTTT.

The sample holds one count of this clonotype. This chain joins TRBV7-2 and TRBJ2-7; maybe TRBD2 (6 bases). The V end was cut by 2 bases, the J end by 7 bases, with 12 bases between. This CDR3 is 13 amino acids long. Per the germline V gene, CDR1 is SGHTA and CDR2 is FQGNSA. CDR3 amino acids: CASSLFAEGEQYF. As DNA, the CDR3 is TGTGCCAGCAGCTTATTCGCGGAGGGGGAGCAGTACTTC. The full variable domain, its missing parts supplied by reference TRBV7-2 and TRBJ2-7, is GAGVSQSPSNKVTEKGKDVELRCDPISGHTALYWYRQSLGQGLEFLIYFQGNSAPDKSGLPSDRFSAERTGGSVSTLTIQRTQQEDSAVYLCASSLFAEGEQYFGPGTRLTVT.

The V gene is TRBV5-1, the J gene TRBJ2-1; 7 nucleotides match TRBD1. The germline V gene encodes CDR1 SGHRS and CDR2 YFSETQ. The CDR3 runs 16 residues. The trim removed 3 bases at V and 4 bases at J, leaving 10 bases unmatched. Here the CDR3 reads CASSSTPGQTYNEQFF. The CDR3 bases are TGCGCCAGCAGCTCGACCCCGGGACAGACATACAATGAGCAGTTCTTC.

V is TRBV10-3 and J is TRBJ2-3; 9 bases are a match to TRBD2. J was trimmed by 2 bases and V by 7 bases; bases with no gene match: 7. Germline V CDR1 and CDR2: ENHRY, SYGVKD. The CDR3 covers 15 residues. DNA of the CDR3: TGTGCCATCATGAGAGCGGGAGGAGACACAGATACGCAGTATTTT. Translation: CAIMRAGGDTDTQYF.

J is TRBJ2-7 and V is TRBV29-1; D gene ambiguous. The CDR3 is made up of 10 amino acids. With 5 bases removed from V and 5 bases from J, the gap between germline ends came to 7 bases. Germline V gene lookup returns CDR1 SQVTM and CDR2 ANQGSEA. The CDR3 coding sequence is TGCAGCGTTCGAGTGAACGAGCAGTACTTC. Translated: CSVRVNEQYF.

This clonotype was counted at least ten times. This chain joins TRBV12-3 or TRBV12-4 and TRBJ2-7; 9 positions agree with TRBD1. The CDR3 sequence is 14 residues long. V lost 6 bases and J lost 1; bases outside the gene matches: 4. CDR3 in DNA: TGTGCCAGCAGCCGAGGACAGGGGTCCTACGAGCAGTACTTC. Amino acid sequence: CASSRGQGSYEQYF.

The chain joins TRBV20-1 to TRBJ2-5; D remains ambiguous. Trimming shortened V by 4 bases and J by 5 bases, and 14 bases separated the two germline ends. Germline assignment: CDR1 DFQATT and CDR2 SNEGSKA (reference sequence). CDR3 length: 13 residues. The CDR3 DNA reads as TGCAGTGCTACCCTTATGGGTCCGGAGACCCAGTACTTC. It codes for CSATLMGPETQYF.

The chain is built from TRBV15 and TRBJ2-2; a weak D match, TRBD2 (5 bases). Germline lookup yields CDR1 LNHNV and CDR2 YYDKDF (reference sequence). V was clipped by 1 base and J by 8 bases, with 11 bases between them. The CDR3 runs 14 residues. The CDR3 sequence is CATSRARIAGELFF. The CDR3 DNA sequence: TGTGCCACCAGCAGAGCAAGGATAGCGGGGGAGCTGTTTTTT. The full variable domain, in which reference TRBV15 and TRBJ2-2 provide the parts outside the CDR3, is DAMVIQNPRYQVTQFGKPVTLSCSQTLNHNVMYWYQQKSSQAPKLLFHYYDKDFNNEADTPDNFQSRRPNTSFCFLDIRSPGLGDTAMYLCATSRARIAGELFFGEGSRLTVL.

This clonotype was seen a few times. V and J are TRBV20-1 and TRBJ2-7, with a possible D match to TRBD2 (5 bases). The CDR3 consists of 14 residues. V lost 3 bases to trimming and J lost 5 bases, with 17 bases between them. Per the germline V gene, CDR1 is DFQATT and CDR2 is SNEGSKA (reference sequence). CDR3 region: CSASPAGWGNEQYF. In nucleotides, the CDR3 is TGCAGTGCTAGTCCCGCGGGTTGGGGAAACGAGCAGTACTTC.

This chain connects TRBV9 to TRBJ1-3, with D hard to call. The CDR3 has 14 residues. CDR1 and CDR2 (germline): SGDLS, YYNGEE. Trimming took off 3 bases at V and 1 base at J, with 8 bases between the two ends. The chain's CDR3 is CASSGGESGNTIYF. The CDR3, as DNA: TGTGCCAGCAGCGGAGGAGAATCTGGAAACACCATATATTTT.

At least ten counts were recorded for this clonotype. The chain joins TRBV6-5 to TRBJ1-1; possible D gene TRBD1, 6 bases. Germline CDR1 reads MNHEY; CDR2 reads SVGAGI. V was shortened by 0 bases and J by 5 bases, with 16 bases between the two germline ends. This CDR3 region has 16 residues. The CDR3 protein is CASSYSGGGSGTEAFF. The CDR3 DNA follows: TGTGCCAGCAGTTACTCAGGAGGGGGATCGGGAACTGAAGCTTTCTTT.

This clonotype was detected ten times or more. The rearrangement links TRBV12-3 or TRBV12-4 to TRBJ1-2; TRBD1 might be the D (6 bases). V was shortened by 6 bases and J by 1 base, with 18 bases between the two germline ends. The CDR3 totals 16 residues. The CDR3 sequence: CASSSRTGQFNYGYTF. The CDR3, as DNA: TGTGCCAGCAGCTCTCGAACCGGACAGTTTAACTATGGCTACACCTTC.

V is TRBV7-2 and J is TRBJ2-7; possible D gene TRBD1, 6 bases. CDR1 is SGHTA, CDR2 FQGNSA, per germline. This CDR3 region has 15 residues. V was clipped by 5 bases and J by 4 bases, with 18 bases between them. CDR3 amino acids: CASSPIPDSSYEQYF. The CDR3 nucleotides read TGTGCCAGCAGCCCGATTCCGGACAGTTCATACGAGCAGTACTTC.

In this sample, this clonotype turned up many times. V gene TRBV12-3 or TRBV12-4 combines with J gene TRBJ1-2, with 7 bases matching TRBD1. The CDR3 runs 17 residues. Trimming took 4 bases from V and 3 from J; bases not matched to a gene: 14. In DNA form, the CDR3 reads TGTGCCAGCAGTTCCGACCGACACAGGGGAGGCCACTATGGCTACACCTTC. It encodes CASSSDRHRGGHYGYTF.

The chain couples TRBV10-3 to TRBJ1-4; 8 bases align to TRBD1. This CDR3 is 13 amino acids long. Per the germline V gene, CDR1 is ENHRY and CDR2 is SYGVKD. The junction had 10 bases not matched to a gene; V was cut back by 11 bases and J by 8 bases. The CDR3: CASGTRTGEKLFF. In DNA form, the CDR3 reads TGTGCCTCCGGGACCCGGACAGGGGAAAAACTGTTTTTT.

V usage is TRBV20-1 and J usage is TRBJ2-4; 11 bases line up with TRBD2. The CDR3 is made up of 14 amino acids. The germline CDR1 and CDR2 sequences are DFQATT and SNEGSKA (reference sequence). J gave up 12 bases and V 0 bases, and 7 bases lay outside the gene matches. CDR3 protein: CSARDGLAGGTQYF. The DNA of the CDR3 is TGCAGTGCTAGAGATGGTCTAGCGGGAGGCACTCAGTACTTC.